These 24 T cell receptor beta chains were all obtained from the same sample, sequenced in a study of T cells after yellow fever vaccination. MiXCR was run by TCRdb on the 5' RACE reads, yielding one entry per CDR3 protein. The sample has under 200,000 distinct CDR3 sequences, almost 7% seen once. Source: CD4+ T cells sorted from PBMCs, taken about 5 days after the first yellow fever vaccination. These receptors were obtained from a man in his late teens or twenties who received the YFV17D yellow fever vaccine.

A note on this clonotype: A read error is possible here, since a much larger clone lies one base away. The CDR3 coding sequence is TGTGCCACCAGTGATGGGGGACTTGTCACAGATACGCAGAATTTT. Translation: CATSDGGLVTDTQNF. The J gene is TRBJ2-3, the V gene TRBV24-1; D may be TRBD2 (6 bases). CDR1 is KGHDR, CDR2 SFDVKD, per germline. The CDR3 totals 15 residues.

This clonotype was counted many times. V and J are TRBV4-1 and TRBJ2-7; D call uncertain. V lost 2 bases and J lost 3, with 11 bases in between. CDR3 length: 14 amino acids. CDR1 is MGHRA and CDR2 is YSYEKL in the germline V gene. CDR3 nucleotide sequence: TGCGCCAGCAGCCAATTACCAATGGGCTACGAGCAGTACGTC. This encodes CASSQLPMGYEQYV.

This clonotype came up many times. This chain uses TRBV12-3 or TRBV12-4 with TRBJ2-1, with D perhaps TRBD2 (5 bases). The CDR3 extends over 13 amino acids. V lost 3 bases and J 8 bases, leaving 11 bases between the germline ends. As DNA, the CDR3 is TGTGCCAGCAGTTTCCTGGAGCGGTATGAGCAGTTCTTC. This gives the protein CASSFLERYEQFF.

In this sample, this clonotype turned up many times. The chain employs TRBV4-3 and TRBJ2-2; D is perhaps TRBD2 (6 bases). The CDR3 is made up of 18 amino acids. Germline V lookup: CDR1 LGHNA, CDR2 YSLEER. V was cut by 4 bases and J by 2 bases, with 20 bases left in between. The CDR3 reads CASSLRPVVAENTGELFF. The CDR3 nucleotides read TGCGCCAGCAGCCTACGCCCGGTGGTAGCGGAAAACACCGGGGAGCTGTTTTTT.

The sample holds one count of this clonotype. A clone one base away is much larger, so this may be a read error. The rearrangement uses TRBV5-1 and TRBJ1-1, with D uncertain. Germline V lookup: CDR1 SGHRS, CDR2 YFSETQ. The CDR3 has 15 amino acids. V was clipped by 0 bases and J by 1 base, with 10 bases between them. For the CDR3, the DNA is TGCGCCAGCAGCTTGGCCTGGATCCGGAACACTGAAGCTTTCTTT. It translates to CASSLAWIRNTEAFF.

The V call is TRBV11-1, the J call TRBJ2-1, with D perhaps matching TRBD2 (5 bases). Trimming took off 6 bases at V and 2 bases at J, with 14 bases between the two ends. From germline, CDR1 is SGHAT and CDR2 FQDESV (reference sequence). CDR3 length: 15 residues. CDR3: CASSPTSLAYNEQFF. The CDR3, as DNA: TGTGCCAGCAGTCCTACTAGTCTCGCCTACAATGAGCAGTTCTTC. Using reference TRBV11-1 and TRBJ2-1 for the parts outside the CDR3, the full variable domain is EAEVAQSPRYKITEKSQAVAFWCDPISGHATLYWYRQILGQGPELLVQFQDESVVDDSQLPKDRFSAERLKGVDSTLKIQPAELGDSAMYLCASSPTSLAYNEQFFGPGTRLTVL.

In this sample, this clonotype turned up many times. V usage is TRBV25-1 and J usage is TRBJ2-3; D gene uncertain. The CDR3 covers 13 residues. V shed 3 bases and J shed 2 bases, with 6 bases lying between them. Germline V gene sequence: CDR1 MGHDK, CDR2 SYGVNS. CDR3: CASSEHYTDTQYF. CDR3 DNA: TGTGCCAGCAGTGAGCACTACACAGATACGCAGTATTTT.

This chain connects TRBV5-1 to TRBJ2-1; D call uncertain. Trimming removed 5 bases at V and 9 bases at J, with 12 bases between. Germline V gives CDR1 SGHRS, CDR2 YFSETQ. This CDR3 has 12 amino acids. Here the CDR3 DNA reads TGCGCCAGCAGTCTTGGTCAGACTGAGCAGTTCTTC. Protein: CASSLGQTEQFF.

This clonotype was seen a handful of times. DNA of the CDR3: TGCGCCAGCACTCGGCAGACGAACACCGGGGAGCTGTTTTTT. This translates into CASTRQTNTGELFF. The rearrangement uses TRBV5-1 and TRBJ2-2; D gene ambiguous. With 6 bases removed from V and 0 bases from J, the gap between germline ends came to 9 bases. Germline V gene lookup returns CDR1 SGHRS and CDR2 YFSETQ. The CDR3 sequence is 14 residues long.

V is TRBV7-9 and J is TRBJ2-5; 11 bases align to TRBD2. The CDR3 covers 15 residues. With 4 bases clipped from V and 10 bases from J, the junction kept 11 bases outside the gene matches. Per the germline V gene, CDR1 is SEHNR and CDR2 is FQNEAQ (reference sequence). Here the CDR3 reads CASSSGGSGGADQYF. The CDR3 nucleotides read TGTGCCAGCAGCTCCGGGGGTAGCGGGGGGGCTGACCAGTACTTC.

This clonotype came up many times. The J gene is TRBJ2-1, the V gene TRBV5-1; 12 bases are shared with TRBD2. The CDR3 spans 16 residues. Looked up from germline, CDR1 is SGHRS and CDR2 is YFSETQ. The ends lost 3 bases at V and 2 bases at J; junction bases unmatched: 3. The CDR3 sequence: CASSSSGGAPYNEQFF. CDR3 nucleotide sequence: TGCGCCAGCAGCTCTAGCGGGGGGGCCCCCTACAATGAGCAGTTCTTC.

This clonotype was seen at least ten times. The chain joins TRBV6-1 to TRBJ1-5; D is perhaps TRBD1 (5 bases). The germline gives CDR1 MNHNS, CDR2 SASEGT. The CDR3 has 16 residues. The V end lost 7 bases, the J end lost 0 bases, and 16 bases lay between the germline ends. The CDR3, as DNA: TGTGCCAGCACCGGGGCCGGGATTTATAGCAATCAGCCCCAGCATTTT. Translated: CASTGAGIYSNQPQHF.

There are a few counts of this clonotype. This chain uses TRBV27 with TRBJ1-2; possible D gene TRBD1, 5 bases. The CDR3 contains 15 residues. Deletions cut 7 bases from V and 0 bases from J, with 15 bases between. CDR1 is MNHEY and CDR2 is SMNVEV in the germline V gene (reference sequence). CDR3 sequence (DNA): TGTGCCAGCACCCCGGGGGGAGGGACTAACTATGGCTACACCTTC. Its translation: CASTPGGGTNYGYTF.

This clonotype was recorded at least ten times. This sequence joins TRBV11-2 and TRBJ1-6; TRBD1 aligns across 8 bases. V lost 6 bases to trimming and J lost 1 base; unmatched junction nucleotides: 11. Germline V lookup: CDR1 SGHAT, CDR2 FQNNGV. This CDR3 region has 18 residues. CDR3 sequence: CASSHDRGGLSYNSPLHF. In DNA form, the CDR3 reads TGTGCCAGCAGTCACGACAGGGGTGGACTGTCCTATAATTCACCCCTCCACTTT.

This clonotype was observed at least ten times. The V call is TRBV5-1, the J call TRBJ2-3, with 13 bases lining up with TRBD2. The CDR3 extends over 17 amino acids. J lost 5 bases, V lost 3 bases, and 9 bases had no gene match. Germline V gives CDR1 SGHRS, CDR2 YFSETQ. DNA of the CDR3: TGCGCCAGCAGCTGGGGGACTAGCGGGGTTCCGGGAGATACGCAGTATTTT. Translating gives CASSWGTSGVPGDTQYF. Supplemented by reference TRBV5-1 and TRBJ2-3, the full variable domain reads KAGVTQTPRYLIKTRGQQVTLSCSPISGHRSVSWYQQTPGQGLQFLFEYFSETQRNKGNFPGRFSGRQFSNSRSEMNVSTLELGDSALYLCASSWGTSGVPGDTQYFGPGTRLTVL.

The chain links TRBV29-1 to TRBJ2-3, with a possible D match to TRBD1 (6 bases). Germline V gene sequence: CDR1 SQVTM, CDR2 ANQGSEA. The CDR3 covers 13 residues. Trimming removed 4 bases at V and 5 bases at J, with 13 bases between. DNA for the CDR3: TGCAGCGTTGGTGGCCAGGGGATAGATACGCAGTATTTT. Residues: CSVGGQGIDTQYF.

This clonotype appeared a few times. The chain uses TRBV7-9 and TRBJ1-3; maybe TRBD1 (6 bases). This CDR3 has 15 amino acids. Germline CDR1 reads SEHNR; CDR2 reads FQNEAQ (reference sequence). Trimming cost V 6 bases and J 2 bases, with 14 bases left between them. The CDR3 DNA sequence: TGTGCCAGCAGGGGGGGGGCCCTGACTGGAAACACCATATATTTT. Protein: CASRGGALTGNTIYF.

Only a few counts were recorded for this clonotype. This rearrangement joins TRBV20-1 to TRBJ1-2, with D perhaps matching TRBD1 (5 bases). Between the trimmed V and J ends, which lost 1 base and 4 bases, there was a span of 7 bases. The germline CDR1 and CDR2 sequences are DFQATT and SNEGSKA (reference sequence). This CDR3 has 12 residues. The CDR3 sequence is CSARGRVYGYTF. The CDR3 DNA follows: TGCAGTGCTAGAGGCAGGGTCTATGGCTACACCTTC.

This clonotype was picked up many times. The chain links TRBV7-9 to TRBJ2-3; 8 bases agree with TRBD1. V trimming: 2 bases; J trimming: 3 bases; junction bases outside the gene matches: 4. CDR3 length: 15 residues. From germline, CDR1 is SEHNR and CDR2 FQNEAQ (reference sequence). This CDR3 reads CASSLSTGGTDTQYF. The CDR3 DNA reads as TGTGCCAGCAGCTTATCCACAGGGGGGACAGATACGCAGTATTTT. Together with reference TRBV7-9 and TRBJ2-3, the CDR3 gives the full variable domain: DTGVSQNPRHKITKRGQNVTFRCDPISEHNRLYWYRQTLGQGPEFLTYFQNEAQLEKSRLLSDRFSAERPKGSFSTLEIQRTEQGDSAMYLCASSLSTGGTDTQYFGPGTRLTVL.

The genes are TRBV7-9 and TRBJ2-3; 8 nucleotides match TRBD2. Germline CDR1 reads SEHNR; CDR2 reads FQNEAQ (reference sequence). This CDR3 spans 16 amino acids. Germline trimming cut 5 bases from V and 4 bases from J; bases unmatched to any gene: 11. The CDR3 protein is CASSTGLHGGADTQYF. For the CDR3, the DNA is TGTGCCAGCAGCACCGGACTGCACGGGGGGGCAGATACGCAGTATTTT.

V usage is TRBV13 and J usage is TRBJ1-6; possible D gene TRBD1, 5 bases. The germline V gene has CDR1 PRHDT and CDR2 FYEKMQ (reference sequence). With 0 bases removed from V and 8 bases from J, the gap between germline ends came to 8 bases. The CDR3 spans 14 residues. The CDR3: CASSLGQGDSPLHF. The CDR3 region has the DNA TGTGCCAGCAGCTTAGGCCAGGGTGATTCACCCCTCCACTTT.

This clonotype was seen more than once but under ten times. The DNA of the CDR3 is TGCGCCAGCAGCCAGCCGGGGGGTAATTCACCCCTCCACTTT. Translation gives CASSQPGGNSPLHF. This chain links TRBV4-1 with TRBJ1-6; the D gene is possibly TRBD1 (5 bases). This CDR3 has 14 residues. Per germline, CDR1 MGHRA and CDR2 YSYEKL. Trimming left V 3 bases short and J 6 bases short, with 9 bases between.

This clonotype was detected ten times or more. The CDR3 region is CSAVENSGANVLTF. The CDR3 bases are TGCAGCGCTGTGGAGAACTCTGGGGCCAACGTCCTGACTTTC. The chain has TRBV29-1 and TRBJ2-6; no firm D call. Germline V gene sequence: CDR1 SQVTM, CDR2 ANQGSEA. V gave up 7 bases and J gave up 0 bases, with 10 bases separating them. The CDR3 consists of 14 residues.

This clonotype occurred a few times. The rearrangement links TRBV12-3 or TRBV12-4 to TRBJ1-2; D is perhaps TRBD1 (5 bases). The CDR3 loop spans 13 amino acids. The V end was cut by 8 bases, the J end by 7 bases, with 17 bases between. DNA for the CDR3: TGTGCCAGCCAAATCCGGGACTCCGGTGGCTACACCTTC. Translated: CASQIRDSGGYTF.